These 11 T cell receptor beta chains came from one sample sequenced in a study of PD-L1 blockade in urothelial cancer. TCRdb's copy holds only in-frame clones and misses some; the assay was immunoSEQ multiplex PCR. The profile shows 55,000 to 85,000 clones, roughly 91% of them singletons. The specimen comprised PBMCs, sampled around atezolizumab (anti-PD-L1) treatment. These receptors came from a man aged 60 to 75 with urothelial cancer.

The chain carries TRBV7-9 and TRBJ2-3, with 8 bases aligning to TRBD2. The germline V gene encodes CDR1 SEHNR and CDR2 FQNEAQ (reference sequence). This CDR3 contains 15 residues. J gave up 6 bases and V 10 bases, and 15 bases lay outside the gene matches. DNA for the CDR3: TGTGCCATTATAGCGGGATCCTATCGTAGGGATACGCAGTATTTT. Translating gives CAIIAGSYRRDTQYF.

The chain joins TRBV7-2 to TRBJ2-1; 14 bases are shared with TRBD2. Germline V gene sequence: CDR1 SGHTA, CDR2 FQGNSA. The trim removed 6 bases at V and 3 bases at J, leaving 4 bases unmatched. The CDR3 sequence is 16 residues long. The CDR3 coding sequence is TGTGCCAGCAGTCAAGGGACTAGCGGGAGCTACAATGAGCAGTTCTTC. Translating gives CASSQGTSGSYNEQFF.

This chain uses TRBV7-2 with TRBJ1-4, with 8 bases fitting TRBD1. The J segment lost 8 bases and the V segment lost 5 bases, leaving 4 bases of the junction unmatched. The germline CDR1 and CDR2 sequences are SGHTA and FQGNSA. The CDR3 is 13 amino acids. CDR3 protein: CASSLDRVEKLFF. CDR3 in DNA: TGTGCCAGCAGCCTGGACAGGGTCGAAAAACTGTTTTTT. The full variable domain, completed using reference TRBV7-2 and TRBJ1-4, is GAGVSQSPSNKVTEKGKDVELRCDPISGHTALYWYRQSLGQGLEFLIYFQGNSAPDKSGLPSDRFSAERTGGSVSTLTIQRTQQEDSAVYLCASSLDRVEKLFFGSGTQLSVL.

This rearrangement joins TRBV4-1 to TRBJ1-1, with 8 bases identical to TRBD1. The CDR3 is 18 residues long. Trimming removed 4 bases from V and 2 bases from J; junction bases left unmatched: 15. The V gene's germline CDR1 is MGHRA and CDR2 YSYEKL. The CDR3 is CASSLPKAGTGSNTEAFF. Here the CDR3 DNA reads TGCGCCAGCAGCCTCCCCAAGGCCGGGACAGGCTCTAACACTGAAGCTTTCTTT.

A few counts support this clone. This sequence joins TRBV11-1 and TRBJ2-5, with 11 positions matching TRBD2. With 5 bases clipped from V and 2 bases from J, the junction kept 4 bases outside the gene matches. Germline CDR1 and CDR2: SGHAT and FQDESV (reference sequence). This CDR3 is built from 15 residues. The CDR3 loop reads CASSVGTSGQETQYF. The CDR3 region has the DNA TGTGCCAGCAGCGTCGGGACTAGCGGTCAAGAGACCCAGTACTTC. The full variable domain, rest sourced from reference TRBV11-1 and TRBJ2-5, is EAEVAQSPRYKITEKSQAVAFWCDPISGHATLYWYRQILGQGPELLVQFQDESVVDDSQLPKDRFSAERLKGVDSTLKIQPAELGDSAMYLCASSVGTSGQETQYFGPGTRLLVL.

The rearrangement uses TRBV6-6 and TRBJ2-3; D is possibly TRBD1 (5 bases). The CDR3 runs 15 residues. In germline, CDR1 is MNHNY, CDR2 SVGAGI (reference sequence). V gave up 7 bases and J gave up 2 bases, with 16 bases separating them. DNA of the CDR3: TGTGCCAGCATCGACAGCGATGGAACCACAGATACGCAGTATTTT. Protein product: CASIDSDGTTDTQYF.

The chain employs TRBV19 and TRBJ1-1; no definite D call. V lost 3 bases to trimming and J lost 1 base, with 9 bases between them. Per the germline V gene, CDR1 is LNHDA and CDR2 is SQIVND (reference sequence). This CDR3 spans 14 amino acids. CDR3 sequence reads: CASSMVSGNTEAFF. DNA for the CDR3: TGTGCCAGTAGTATGGTGTCAGGGAACACTGAAGCTTTCTTT.

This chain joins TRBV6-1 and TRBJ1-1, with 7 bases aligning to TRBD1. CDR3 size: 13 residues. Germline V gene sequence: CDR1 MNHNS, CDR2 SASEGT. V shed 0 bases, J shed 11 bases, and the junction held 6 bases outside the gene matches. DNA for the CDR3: TGTGCCAGCAGTGAAGCGCTTGGAGGGGGCGCTTTCTTT. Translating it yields CASSEALGGGAFF.

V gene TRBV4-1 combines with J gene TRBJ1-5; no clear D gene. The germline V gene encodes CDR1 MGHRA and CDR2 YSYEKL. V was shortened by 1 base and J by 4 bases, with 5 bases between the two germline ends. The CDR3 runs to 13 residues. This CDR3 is CASSQVRNQPQHF. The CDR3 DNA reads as TGCGCCAGCAGCCAAGTTAGAAATCAGCCCCAGCATTTT.

In DNA, the CDR3 is TGTGCCAGCAGCGCACTGGGACAGGGCAACACTGAAGCTTTCTTT. This codes for CASSALGQGNTEAFF. The V and J genes are TRBV9 and TRBJ1-1; 9 bases are shared with TRBD1. The CDR3 runs to 15 residues. Germline V gene lookup returns CDR1 SGDLS and CDR2 YYNGEE. Trimming took 3 bases from V and 2 from J; bases not matched to a gene: 5.

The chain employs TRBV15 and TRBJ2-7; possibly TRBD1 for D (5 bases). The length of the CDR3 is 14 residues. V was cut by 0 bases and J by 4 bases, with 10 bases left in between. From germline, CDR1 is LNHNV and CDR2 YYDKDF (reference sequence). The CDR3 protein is CATSRDAQGYEQYF. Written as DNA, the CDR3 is TGTGCCACCAGCAGAGATGCTCAGGGTTACGAGCAGTACTTC.